This T cell receptor beta chain came from a study of T cells in lung cancer brain metastases. The method was immunoSEQ multiplex PCR; TCRdb's version includes in-frame clones alone and lacks a portion of them. The table lists thousands of clones, approximately 85% of them singletons. The CDR3 extends over 15 amino acids. The ends were cut back, 3 bases at V and 7 bases at J, with 15 bases in the middle. Germline CDR1 reads SGHAT; CDR2 reads FQNNGV. The TCR originated in a man in his fifties or sixties with non-small cell lung cancer. Material: tumor tissue from the primary lung tumor. The chain joins TRBV11-2 to TRBJ1-4; no definite D call. Here the CDR3 reads CASSFNSGLGEKLFF. CDR3 DNA sequence: TGTGCCAGCAGCTTTAATTCCGGGCTAGGTGAAAAACTGTTTTTT.